This passage covers 31 T cell receptor beta chains from one sample sequenced in a study of cytomegalovirus exposure and HLA in healthy donors (dated by TCRdb to 2016 to 2017). Receptors were amplified or captured by the immunoSEQ multiplex PCR assay. The multiplex PCR relied on a mix of 60 forward primers for TCR Vbeta segments and 13 reverse primers for TCR Jbeta segments. TCRdb retrieved this table from immuneACCESS and kept in-frame rearrangements only. Not all clones are present; in checked studies, unresolved V genes account for under half, and no reason is known for the remainder. Counted in this sample were over 200,000 clones; around 89% of them appeared once. The ten biggest clones cover 1% of the sample. The sample taken for sequencing was PBMCs. The receptor source for this set is a woman between 18 and 29 years old in good health and CMV-seronegative.

About this clone itself: One junction end disagrees with the germline gene, perhaps due to a read error. This sequence joins TRBV11-3 and TRBJ1-2; D is uncertain. This CDR3 has 13 residues. CDR1 and CDR2 (germline): SGHNT, YENEEA. The CDR3 nucleotides read TGTGCCAGCAGCTTTGCGCGTAACCATGGCTACACCTTC. Encoded protein: CASSFARNHGYTF.

This clone was seen just once. The V gene is TRBV9, the J gene TRBJ2-3, with TRBD1 matching over 12 bases. CDR3 size: 19 residues. Germline assignment: CDR1 SGDLS and CDR2 YYNGEE. J lost 2 bases, V lost 4 bases, and 14 bases had no gene match. The CDR3 nucleotides are TGTGCCAGCAGCACCGCCAAGATTAGGGACAGGGGGCCCACAGATACGCAGTATTTT. Protein sequence: CASSTAKIRDRGPTDTQYF.

As for this clone: In the same sample, other DNA sequences code for this CDR3. This chain connects TRBV6-5 to TRBJ2-7, with TRBD2 identical over 8 bases. Germline CDR1 MNHEY, CDR2 SVGAGI. V gave up 3 bases and J gave up 6 bases; unmatched junction bases: 4. The CDR3 has 13 residues. CDR3 in DNA: TGTGCCAGCAGTTATTACCGGGAGGGCGAGCAGTACTTC. Translating it yields CASSYYREGEQYF.

This sequence joins TRBV9 and TRBJ1-1, with TRBD1 as a possible D gene (5 bases). The CDR3 extends over 15 amino acids. Germline CDR1 reads SGDLS; CDR2 reads YYNGEE. Trimming cost V 0 bases and J 3 bases, with 12 bases left between them. The CDR3 DNA is TGTGCCAGCAGCGTAGAAACAGGACCATACACTGAAGCTTTCTTT. Translated, it gives CASSVETGPYTEAFF.

The J gene is TRBJ1-1, the V gene TRBV15; D gene ambiguous. The CDR3 is 15 residues long. Trimming stripped 5 bases from V and 3 bases from J, with 16 bases between. The germline V gene encodes CDR1 LNHNV and CDR2 YYDKDF (reference sequence). CDR3 sequence: CATSEMGKLDTEAFF. The CDR3 DNA follows: TGTGCCACCAGCGAGATGGGCAAATTGGACACTGAAGCTTTCTTT.

The chain uses TRBV19 and TRBJ1-1; D is undetermined. The CDR3 is 11 amino acids. Per the germline V gene, CDR1 is LNHDA and CDR2 is SQIVND (reference sequence). Trimming left V 0 bases short and J 11 bases short, with 7 bases between. The DNA for the CDR3 is TGTGCCAGTAGTATAGATCAGCGGGCTTTCTTT. Translated, it gives CASSIDQRAFF.

The chain has TRBV19 and TRBJ2-2; 11 bases fit TRBD2. V lost 7 bases and J lost 7; bases outside the gene matches: 14. Germline V gene sequence: CDR1 LNHDA, CDR2 SQIVND (reference sequence). The CDR3 extends over 17 amino acids. CDR3 region: CASTQYRLAGTGGELFF. Written as DNA, the CDR3 is TGTGCCAGTACCCAATACCGACTAGCGGGGACAGGCGGGGAGCTGTTTTTT.

The V and J genes are TRBV30 and TRBJ1-2; TRBD1 matches at 8 bases. J was trimmed by 4 bases and V by 5 bases; bases with no gene match: 3. There are 12 residues in the CDR3. Germline assignment: CDR1 GTSNPN and CDR2 SVGIG (reference sequence). CDR3 coding DNA: TGTGCCTGGCTGACAGGGGCCTATGGCTACACCTTC. It specifies CAWLTGAYGYTF.

The rearrangement joins TRBV4-1 to TRBJ1-5, with 8 bases aligning to TRBD1. Germline V gives CDR1 MGHRA, CDR2 YSYEKL. The V and J ends lost 3 bases and 5 bases, in that order; junction bases with no gene match: 9. CDR3 size: 16 residues. CDR3 in amino acids: CASSQISGQAYQPQHF. The CDR3 DNA reads TGCGCCAGCAGCCAGATCTCGGGACAGGCCTATCAGCCCCAGCATTTT.

The chain uses TRBV7-9 and TRBJ2-2, with D maybe TRBD2 (5 bases). Germline lookup yields CDR1 SEHNR and CDR2 FQNEAQ (reference sequence). V lost 5 bases and J 3 bases, leaving 13 bases between the germline ends. This CDR3 has 15 residues. The CDR3 sequence is CASSMRGSDTGELFF. CDR3 sequence (DNA): TGTGCCAGCAGCATGAGAGGGAGCGACACCGGGGAGCTGTTTTTT.

This clone has just one count. V usage is TRBV4-3 and J usage is TRBJ2-7, with D maybe TRBD2 (7 bases). CDR3 length: 16 residues. Between the trimmed V and J ends, which lost 0 bases and 2 bases, there was a span of 14 bases. Germline CDR1 LGHNA, CDR2 YSLEER. The CDR3 sequence: CASSQDLAAGAYEQYF. The CDR3 DNA follows: TGCGCCAGCAGCCAAGATCTAGCGGCAGGGGCCTACGAGCAGTACTTC.

V usage is TRBV29-1 and J usage is TRBJ2-7; D might be TRBD1 (6 bases). The CDR3 covers 15 residues. Germline V gives CDR1 SQVTM, CDR2 ANQGSEA. With 2 bases removed from V and 6 bases from J, the gap between germline ends came to 20 bases. CDR3 sequence reads: CSVERLGRGVGEQYF. The CDR3 DNA is TGCAGCGTTGAACGCCTGGGCAGGGGAGTTGGCGAGCAGTACTTC.

The chain is built from TRBV5-4 and TRBJ2-7; 8 bases agree with TRBD1. This CDR3 has 15 residues. Germline-derived CDR1 and CDR2 are SGHNT and YYREEE (reference sequence). J lost 3 bases, V lost 0 bases, and 5 bases had no gene match. For the CDR3, the DNA is TGTGCCAGCAGCTTGGCTAGGACAGGGCTCTACGAGCAGTACTTC. Its translation is CASSLARTGLYEQYF.

The rearrangement uses TRBV6-4 and TRBJ2-2; D perhaps matches TRBD2 (5 bases). The CDR3 loop spans 15 amino acids. The V and J ends lost 6 bases and 5 bases respectively, with 16 bases between them. CDR1 is MRHNA and CDR2 is SNTAGT in the germline V gene. The CDR3 sequence is CASRRFGVPTGELFF. The CDR3 DNA reads as TGTGCCAGCAGACGGTTCGGGGTTCCGACCGGGGAGCTGTTTTTT.

The chain has TRBV4-1 and TRBJ1-1, with a possible D match to TRBD1 (5 bases). V lost 1 base and J 7 bases, leaving 16 bases between the germline ends. The CDR3 runs to 15 residues. Per the germline V gene, CDR1 is MGHRA and CDR2 is YSYEKL. For the CDR3, the DNA is TGCGCCAGCAGCCAAGGGGGCGGGGAGGGAGGTGAAGCTTTCTTT. It specifies CASSQGGGEGGEAFF.

V usage is TRBV10-1 and J usage is TRBJ2-3; D possibly corresponds to TRBD2 (5 bases). Germline-derived CDR1 and CDR2 are WNHNN and SYGVQD (reference sequence). The V end was cut by 3 bases, the J end by 1 base, with 11 bases between. The CDR3 spans 15 residues. Written as DNA, the CDR3 is TGCGCCAGCAGTGATCCGGGATTAGGCACAGATACGCAGTATTTT. This sequence encodes CASSDPGLGTDTQYF.

The chain joins TRBV5-6 to TRBJ1-1, with D possibly being TRBD1 (5 bases). CDR1 and CDR2 (germline): SGHDT, YYEEEE. The CDR3 is made up of 14 amino acids. Trimming removed 2 bases at V and 4 bases at J, with 12 bases between. In nucleotides, the CDR3 is TGTGCCAGCAGCTTTCCAGGGTCAGGCACTGAAGCTTTCTTT. Translating gives CASSFPGSGTEAFF. Filled out from reference TRBV5-6 and TRBJ1-1, the complete variable domain reads DAGVTQSPTHLIKTRGQQVTLRCSPKSGHDTVSWYQQALGQGPQFIFQYYEEEERQRGNFPDRFSGHQFPNYSSELNVNALLLGDSALYLCASSFPGSGTEAFFGQGTRLTVV.

The CDR3 spells CASSQTDYNSPLHF. CDR3 nucleotide sequence: TGCGCCAGCAGCCAGACAGACTATAATTCACCCCTCCACTTT. The V and J genes are TRBV4-1 and TRBJ1-6, with D tentatively TRBD1 (5 bases). CDR3 length equals 14 residues. V was shortened by 3 bases and J by 3 bases, with 6 bases between the two germline ends. The V gene's germline CDR1 is MGHRA and CDR2 YSYEKL.

This chain links TRBV4-2 with TRBJ2-2; no clear D. V lost 0 bases and J 8 bases, leaving 7 bases between the germline ends. This CDR3 region has 13 residues. The germline V gene has CDR1 LGHNA and CDR2 YNFKEQ. DNA for the CDR3: TGTGCCAGCAGCCAAGAGGTCCGGGGGGAGCTGTTTTTT. Encoded protein: CASSQEVRGELFF.

The V call is TRBV10-3, the J call TRBJ2-1, with 9 positions matching TRBD1. This CDR3 has 14 amino acids. V lost 4 bases and J lost 8; bases outside the gene matches: 6. Looked up from germline, CDR1 is ENHRY and CDR2 is SYGVKD. CDR3 loop: CAISAGQGPDEQFF. DNA for the CDR3: TGTGCCATCAGTGCTGGACAGGGGCCGGATGAGCAGTTCTTC.

V is TRBV5-6 and J is TRBJ1-2, with a possible D match to TRBD1 (6 bases). This CDR3 has 15 residues. Trimming removed 0 bases at V and 4 bases at J, with 13 bases between. The V gene's germline CDR1 is SGHDT and CDR2 YYEEEE. The CDR3 spells CASSLDRERGYGYTF. The CDR3 region has the DNA TGTGCCAGCAGCTTGGACAGGGAGAGGGGCTATGGCTACACCTTC.

On this clone itself: Germline is not matched at one junction end, which may reflect a read error. V is TRBV4-3 and J is TRBJ1-4; TRBD1 agrees at 8 bases. Per the germline V gene, CDR1 is LGHNA and CDR2 is YSLEER. This CDR3 is built from 17 residues. In DNA, the CDR3 is TGCGCCAGCAGCCACGGACAGGGACCAGCAACTTATGAAAAACTGTTTTTT. This encodes CASSHGQGPATYEKLFF.

The chain employs TRBV6-1 and TRBJ2-5; 7 positions match TRBD1. Germline assignment: CDR1 MNHNS and CDR2 SASEGT. The CDR3 has 15 residues. V shed 4 bases, J shed 2 bases, and the junction held 7 bases outside the gene matches. CDR3 DNA sequence: TGTGCCAGCAGTGGCGCGACAGGGCCTCAAGAGACCCAGTACTTC. This sequence encodes CASSGATGPQETQYF.

The chain joins TRBV5-1 to TRBJ2-5, with D perhaps matching TRBD2 (5 bases). The CDR3 spans 13 residues. The V end lost 4 bases, the J end lost 4 bases, and 11 bases lay between the germline ends. The V gene's germline CDR1 is SGHRS and CDR2 YFSETQ. CDR3 DNA sequence: TGCGCCAGCAGCCTACTTGGAGGAGAGACCCAGTACTTC. Amino acid sequence: CASSLLGGETQYF.

This chain links TRBV29-1 with TRBJ2-7, with TRBD1 as a possible D gene (6 bases). CDR3 length: 13 residues. Germline lookup yields CDR1 SQVTM and CDR2 ANQGSEA. Trimming stripped 4 bases from V and 3 bases from J, with 13 bases between. CDR3 in amino acids: CSVGVGGGYEQYF. In DNA, the CDR3 is TGCAGCGTTGGTGTTGGGGGCGGCTACGAGCAGTACTTC.

J is TRBJ2-1 and V is TRBV5-5, with 11 nucleotides matching TRBD2. V dropped 0 bases and J dropped 10; count of bases not matched to a gene: 3. This CDR3 comprises 14 residues. Germline CDR1 SGHKS, CDR2 YYEKEE (reference sequence). CDR3 region: CASSLVLAGGEQFF. CDR3 nucleotide sequence: TGTGCCAGCAGCTTGGTTCTAGCGGGAGGAGAGCAGTTCTTC.

The chain joins TRBV11-2 to TRBJ1-4; perhaps TRBD1 as D (5 bases). V was shortened by 1 base and J by 4 bases, with 13 bases between the two germline ends. Looked up from germline, CDR1 is SGHAT and CDR2 is FQNNGV. The CDR3 totals 16 residues. The DNA for the CDR3 is TGTGCCAGCAGCTTAGGTCGTGGGGGGGTTAATGAAAAACTGTTTTTT. It specifies CASSLGRGGVNEKLFF.

This chain joins TRBV27 and TRBJ1-1; tentative D call: TRBD1 (6 bases). Germline CDR1 is MNHEY and CDR2 is SMNVEV (reference sequence). V gave up 6 bases and J gave up 0 bases, with 17 bases separating them. The CDR3 is made up of 16 amino acids. The CDR3 coding sequence is TGTGCCAGCAGCCGAATCGGACAGACTATGAACACTGAAGCTTTCTTT. Protein: CASSRIGQTMNTEAFF.

This clone was detected only once. For the CDR3, the DNA is TGTGCCAGCAGCCCCCTCGGACTAGCCGAGGGGGGAGATACGCAGTATTTT. Its protein product is CASSPLGLAEGGDTQYF. The chain has TRBV7-9 and TRBJ2-3; 8 positions agree with TRBD2. V lost 5 bases, J lost 5 bases, and 15 bases stayed unmatched. The CDR3 has 17 residues. Germline CDR1 reads SEHNR; CDR2 reads FQNEAQ (reference sequence).

This chain joins TRBV18 and TRBJ2-1, with a tentative D call TRBD1 (7 bases). The germline V and J ends were trimmed by 3 bases and 11 bases, with 23 bases remaining between them. Germline CDR1 is KGHSH and CDR2 is LQKENI. The CDR3 spans 16 residues. DNA of the CDR3: TGTGCCAGCTCACCGGCACAGGAGGGGGCTAGCGCGAAGCAGTTCTTC. Protein sequence: CASSPAQEGASAKQFF.

The chain employs TRBV7-9 and TRBJ2-1, with TRBD1 as a possible D gene (6 bases). V lost 7 bases and J 10 bases, leaving 17 bases between the germline ends. Germline V gives CDR1 SEHNR, CDR2 FQNEAQ (reference sequence). CDR3 length: 13 amino acids. The DNA for the CDR3 is TGTGCCAGCACCGTGACAGGTACGGGGGAGCAGTTCTTC. Its protein product is CASTVTGTGEQFF. Full variable domain (remainder filled in from reference TRBV7-9 and TRBJ2-1): DTGVSQNPRHKITKRGQNVTFRCDPISEHNRLYWYRQTLGQGPEFLTYFQNEAQLEKSRLLSDRFSAERPKGSFSTLEIQRTEQGDSAMYLCASTVTGTGEQFFGPGTRLTVL.